This entry lists 12 T cell receptor beta chains sequenced from one sample in a study of cytomegalovirus exposure and HLA in healthy donors. Primers: 60 Vbeta forward and 13 Jbeta reverse. Clones were sequenced by immunoSEQ multiplex PCR, and TCRdb holds only the in-frame ones, with some missing. Among over 75,000 clones listed, about 80% were seen once. Material: PBMCs. These receptors originate from a female donor in good health and CMV-seronegative.

The CDR3 coding sequence is TGTGCCAGCAGTGAAGCCGACGAATGGGGCGACGAGAACTCTTTCTTT. Translating it yields CASSEADEWGDENSFF. The V and J genes are TRBV6-1 and TRBJ1-1; TRBD1 might be the D (5 bases). Germline V lookup: CDR1 MNHNS, CDR2 SASEGT. The CDR3 loop spans 16 amino acids. V dropped 0 bases and J dropped 12 bases, with 23 bases sitting between them.

The V gene is TRBV5-1, the J gene TRBJ1-2; D is unclear. V lost 4 bases to trimming and J lost 0 bases, with 10 bases between them. Germline CDR1 SGHRS, CDR2 YFSETQ. The CDR3 runs 14 residues. The CDR3 coding sequence is TGCGCCAGCAGCCCCGACACTGCTAACTATGGCTACACCTTC. Amino acids: CASSPDTANYGYTF.

The genes are TRBV7-8 and TRBJ1-5, with 8 bases aligning to TRBD1. CDR3 length: 16 amino acids. Trimming took 3 bases from V and 4 from J; bases not matched to a gene: 8. Per the germline V gene, CDR1 is SGHVS and CDR2 is FQNEAQ. DNA for the CDR3: TGTGCCAGCAGCTTGGGATACAGGGGGATTAATCAGCCCCAGCATTTT. Protein: CASSLGYRGINQPQHF.

Here the CDR3 reads CASSFGDTRSEAFF. In DNA form, the CDR3 reads TGCGCCAGCAGCTTTGGCGACACCCGGTCTGAAGCTTTCTTT. V and J are TRBV5-1 and TRBJ1-1; D not resolved. Germline V lookup: CDR1 SGHRS, CDR2 YFSETQ. V lost 2 bases to trimming and J lost 6 bases, with 14 bases between them. The CDR3 runs to 14 residues.

The chain joins TRBV2 to TRBJ2-1; TRBD2 matches 8 bases. The germline CDR1 and CDR2 sequences are SNHLY and FYNNEI. This CDR3 comprises 15 residues. Trimming took 4 bases from V and 9 from J; bases not matched to a gene: 11. The CDR3: CASSVEGGRRAEQFF. In DNA form, the CDR3 reads TGTGCCAGCAGTGTCGAAGGCGGGAGGAGGGCTGAGCAGTTCTTC.

The V and J genes are TRBV19 and TRBJ2-7; D perhaps matches TRBD2 (6 bases). V shed 10 bases and J shed 2 bases, with 18 bases lying between them. This CDR3 region has 14 residues. From germline, CDR1 is LNHDA and CDR2 SQIVND (reference sequence). In DNA, the CDR3 is TGTGCCACCACGGGCGGGGAAGGGGCCTACGAGCAGTACTTC. This sequence encodes CATTGGEGAYEQYF.

The rearrangement joins TRBV5-1 to TRBJ1-2; the D is unclear. The CDR3 consists of 14 residues. With 5 bases removed from V and 4 bases from J, the gap between germline ends came to 15 bases. Germline CDR1 is SGHRS and CDR2 is YFSETQ. This chain's CDR3 is CASRDETGGYGYTF. DNA of the CDR3: TGCGCCAGCAGAGATGAAACTGGTGGCTATGGCTACACCTTC.

The V call is TRBV7-2, the J call TRBJ2-3, with D maybe TRBD2 (6 bases). The CDR3 has 18 residues. Germline V CDR1 and CDR2: SGHTA, FQGNSA. Trimming cost V 1 base and J 2 bases, with 19 bases left between them. Here the CDR3 DNA reads TGTGCCAGCAGCTTAGTGGGCAGATCGGGGGAGGTCACAGATACGCAGTATTTT. It codes for CASSLVGRSGEVTDTQYF.

The V and J genes are TRBV18 and TRBJ2-7, with 8 nucleotides matching TRBD1. V trimming: 4 bases; J trimming: 7 bases; junction bases outside the gene matches: 12. This CDR3 has 15 residues. Germline values: CDR1 KGHSH, CDR2 LQKENI. The DNA of the CDR3 is TGTGCCAGCTCACAGAGGACAGGGCCGGGGGAAGAGCAGTACTTC. The encoded protein is CASSQRTGPGEEQYF.

The chain has TRBV7-6 and TRBJ2-2; TRBD1 matches 8 bases. The V segment lost 6 bases and the J segment 4 bases; nucleotides outside the gene matches: 4. CDR3 length: 14 residues. Germline assignment: CDR1 SGHVS and CDR2 FNYEAQ. CDR3 protein: CASRPTGGTGELFF. CDR3 sequence (DNA): TGTGCCAGCAGACCTACAGGGGGCACCGGGGAGCTGTTTTTT.

The rearrangement uses TRBV6-6 and TRBJ2-7; 7 nucleotides agree with TRBD1. Germline V CDR1 and CDR2: MNHNY, SVGAGI (reference sequence). The CDR3 consists of 13 residues. V lost 5 bases to trimming and J lost 2 bases; unmatched junction nucleotides: 3. Here the CDR3 reads CASSGTAAYEQYF. As DNA, the CDR3 is TGTGCCAGCAGTGGGACAGCAGCCTACGAGCAGTACTTC.

CDR3 DNA sequence: TGTGCCAGCAGAACACAGGGGAAAGAAGCTTTCTTT. The encoded protein is CASRTQGKEAFF. This chain uses TRBV28 with TRBJ1-1, with 7 nucleotides matching TRBD1. The CDR3 is made up of 12 amino acids. CDR1 is MDHEN, CDR2 SYDVKM, per germline. V was pared by 6 bases and J by 8 bases, with 6 bases of the junction left unmatched.